Given below is one T cell receptor beta chain in context. Antigen specificity is unknown. V was shortened by 4 bases and J by 0 bases, with 19 bases between the two germline ends. This CDR3 region has 17 residues. Germline CDR1 SGHNT, CDR2 YYREEE (reference sequence). CD8 cells regarded as naive lacked CD45RO, were positively chosen for CCR7, and omitted terminally differentiated effector memory CD45RA+ cells. Among the donors, all were Caucasian adults who lived in Nashville, Tennessee. This record comes from a study of shared clonotypes between healthy human individuals. Study-wide results and caveats: Naive CD4 clonotypes were shared across several donors at 4.5% to 6.5%.

Sequencing was performed with immunoSEQ multiplex PCR; in TCRdb, only in-frame clones are kept and a portion is missing. The sample has 450,000 to 700,000 clones, around 95% seen once. This receptor was taken from a woman in her thirties in good health. Material: naive CD8+ T cells sorted from blood. The rearrangement joins TRBV5-4 to TRBJ1-1; unclear D gene. CDR3 protein: CASSPMSGGGLNTEAFF. DNA of the CDR3: TGTGCCAGCAGCCCTATGAGTGGAGGCGGATTGAACACTGAAGCTTTCTTT.